This T cell receptor beta chain was recorded in a study of T-cell reconstitution after alpha-beta-depleted transplantation in children. Study-wide results and limits: Diversity and T-cell counts at one year after transplant derived mostly from new T cells. For some patients, TCRbeta diversity was high at day 60 because of recipient T cells and thymic progenitors that survived. Several hundred rapidly expanded clones from non-depleted graft cells reportedly supplied alpha-beta T cells about two months post-transplant.

The CDR3 covers 14 residues. Germline V gene data show CDR1 as MNHEY and CDR2 as SVGAGI. Trimming stripped 2 bases from V and 0 bases from J, with 8 bases between. The library targeted TCRbeta and was prepared with unique molecular identifiers. TCRdb itself ran the PCR reads through MiXCR, one entry per CDR3 protein. The sample carries 450,000 to 600,000 distinct CDR3 sequences, over 9.5% recorded once. In this sample, this clonotype turned up many times. No antigen is known for it. The clonotype originates from a child aged 2 to 15 with inherited bone marrow failure, due to receive a stem cell transplant. The chain combines TRBV6-5 with TRBJ2-7; possibly TRBD1 for D (6 bases). The sample in question was PBMCs, obtained before TCRalphabeta/CD19-depleted stem cell transplant. The CDR3 DNA follows: TGTGCCAGCAGTTACCGGGACACCTCCTACGAGCAGTACTTC. It yields the protein CASSYRDTSYEQYF.